This TCR beta chain was sequenced in a study of T cell repertoires in cytomegalovirus infection. Each CDR3 protein is one row after TCRdb ran MiXCR on the reads. This table has approximately 400,000 distinct CDR3 sequences, 25% to 40% appearing once. V shed 2 bases and J shed 3 bases, with 10 bases lying between them. The germline V gene has CDR1 SGHTA and CDR2 FQGNSA. The CDR3 loop spans 15 amino acids. Note on this clonotype: Since the CDR3 does not end with the conserved phenylalanine or tryptophan, this likely comes from a read error.

The J gene is TRBJ1-4, the V gene TRBV7-2; no firm D call. What was sequenced was PBMCs. The source of this sequence is a human donor in good health (CMV status not recorded). Some clones in this sample may be carry-over from other donors' samples. The CDR3 nucleotides are TGTGCCAGCAGCTTATGGCCGGGTCCTAATGAAAAACTGTTTTTG. This codes for CASSLWPGPNEKLFL.